Listed below are T cell receptor beta chains from one sample, sequenced in a study of CD8+CD57+ T cells in acquired aplastic anemia. TCRdb independently ran MiXCR on the reads; one entry per CDR3 protein. The sample has roughly 190,000 distinct CDR3 sequences, approximately 52% seen once. Sequencing used sorted CD4+, CD8+, or CD8+CD57+ T cells (not recorded which) from PBMCs. The source is a human donor in good health, serving as a control. CDR3s include the opening cysteine and the closing phenylalanine or tryptophan. The D gene is left open where the match is weak. Clone size, where shown, is once, few, many, or a class for clones that have expanded.

d_call j_call v_call clone_size cdr3_nt cdr3_aa
- TRBJ1-4 TRBV5-6 - TGTGCCAGCAGCGGCCAGCCTGCAACTAATGAAAAACTGTTTTTT CASSGQPATNEKLFF
TRBD2 TRBJ2-1 TRBV10-2 many TGCGCCAGCAGTAGACTAGCGGGGGGCAACAATGAGCAGTTCTTC CASSRLAGGNNEQFF
TRBD2 TRBJ2-5 TRBV20-1 many TGCAGTGCACCCGGGACTAGCGGCGGGGAGACCCAGTACTTC CSAPGTSGGETQYF
- TRBJ1-3 TRBV9 once TGTGCCAGCAGCGTAGCGGGTGTAGGGAACACCATATATTTT CASSVAGVGNTIYF
- TRBJ2-3 TRBV7-9 many TGTGCCAGCAGCCCTCAAACCTACCGGGATACGCAGTATTTT CASSPQTYRDTQYF
- TRBJ1-1 TRBV12-3/TRBV12-4 many TGTGCCAGCAGTTTAAAGTTCTGGGCTTGGGCGACTGAAGCTTTCTTT CASSLKFWAWATEAFF
- TRBJ1-5 TRBV6-2/TRBV6-3 - TGTGCCAGCATCGAGTCCGGGGGCAATCAGCCCCAGCATTTT CASIESGGNQPQHF
- TRBJ1-1 TRBV5-5 many TGTGCCAGCAGCCAAGACGGGGTTCCGAACACTGAAGCTTTCTTT CASSQDGVPNTEAFF
TRBD1 TRBJ1-1 TRBV12-3/TRBV12-4 many TGTGCCAGCAGTCCACCGCCGGGACAGGGTAGCACTGAAGCTTTCTTT CASSPPPGQGSTEAFF
TRBD2 TRBJ2-7 TRBV5-1 many TGCGCCAGCAGCTTGGCGGCTAGCGGGGCTTACGAGCAGTACTTC CASSLAASGAYEQYF
- TRBJ2-7 TRBV12-2 many TGTGCAAGTCGCTTAGAGTCCGCGACTCTCGTCTACGAGCAGTACTTC CASRLESATLVYEQYF
- TRBJ1-6 TRBV10-3 - TGTGCCATCAGTGAGATGGGGAATAATTCACCCCTCCACTTT CAISEMGNNSPLHF
- TRBJ1-6 TRBV5-5 once TGTGCCGGGGCGGAGGCAGCTGCTTATAATTCACCCCTCCACTTT CAGAEAAAYNSPLHF
- TRBJ1-5 TRBV19 - TGTGCCAGTAGTTCTCGAAGCTTTGACGGTCTAAATCAGCCCCAGCATTTT CASSSRSFDGLNQPQHF
TRBD1 TRBJ2-3 TRBV7-3 - TGTGCCAGCAGCCCAGGACAGGGGGTAGGGGGGCGGGATACGCAGTATTTT CASSPGQGVGGRDTQYF
- TRBJ1-1 TRBV29-1 - TGCAGCGTTGATGGGGGGGAGAAGACTTTCTTT CSVDGGEKTFF
TRBD1 TRBJ1-5 TRBV9 few TGTGCCAGCTCACCACTGGGACAGGGCACCTATAGCAATCAGCCCCAGCATTTT CASSPLGQGTYSNQPQHF
- TRBJ1-1 TRBV6-2/TRBV6-3 - - CASILDRDGVEAFF
- TRBJ2-1 TRBV24-1 - TGTGCCACCAGTGACCTCCGGGGCCTCAATGAGCAGTTCTTC CATSDLRGLNEQFF
- TRBJ2-7 TRBV6-1 - TGTGCCAGCAGTTACTCCGGCGTACGGTACGAGCAGTACTTC CASSYSGVRYEQYF
- TRBJ2-5 TRBV12-3/TRBV12-4 - TGTGCCAGCAGTGTCCGGCAGGGGCGAGTCGAGACCCAGTACTTC CASSVRQGRVETQYF
- TRBJ2-7 TRBV2 - TGTGCCAGCAGTGAGGACAGTGGGACTGCCTACGAGCAGTACTTC CASSEDSGTAYEQYF
TRBD2 TRBJ2-1 TRBV10-3 - TGTGCCATCAGTGAGTCGGGTTGGCGGGGGATTGGGAATGAGCAGTTCTTC CAISESGWRGIGNEQFF
- TRBJ2-3 TRBV24-1 - TGTGCCACCAGTGACCCCTTAGCGATTTCCACAGATACGCAGTATTTT CATSDPLAISTDTQYF
- TRBJ2-5 TRBV20-1 - TGCAGTGCTCGATGGGGGTCTCAAGAGACCCAGTACTTC CSARWGSQETQYF
TRBD1 TRBJ2-6 TRBV5-1 many TGCGCCAGCAGCCAGGGGGTGGCTGGGGCCAACGTCCTGACTTTC CASSQGVAGANVLTF
- TRBJ1-1 TRBV7-8 once TGTGCCAGCAGCTTAGTTGTGGATCGCTGGTACGGGTACACTGAAGCTTTCTTT CASSLVVDRWYGYTEAFF
- TRBJ2-5 TRBV5-4 few TGTGCCAGCAGCTTGGGGGGCATCCGAGAGACCCAGTACTTC CASSLGGIRETQYF
- TRBJ2-5 TRBV7-2 - TGTGCCAGCAGATCCACAGCCTTCTGGGAGACCCAGTACTTC CASRSTAFWETQYF
- TRBJ1-3 TRBV19 - TGTGCCAGTAGTATCCGGACGGAATACTCTGGAAACACCATATATTTT CASSIRTEYSGNTIYF
- TRBJ2-2 TRBV19 many TGTGCCAGTAGTATCCCTCGACTCAACACCGGGGAGCTGTTTTTT CASSIPRLNTGELFF
TRBD2 TRBJ2-7 TRBV10-2 many TGCGCCAGCAGTGGGACTAGCGGGGGATCCTACGAGCAGTACTTC CASSGTSGGSYEQYF
TRBD2 TRBJ2-1 TRBV6-2/TRBV6-3 once TGTGCCAGCGGTCGGACTAGCGGGTACAATGAGCAGTTCTTC CASGRTSGYNEQFF
- TRBJ1-3 TRBV10-2 - TGTGCCAGCAGTTCTAATACTGGAAACACCATATATTTT CASSSNTGNTIYF
TRBD2 TRBJ2-5 TRBV20-1 - TGCAGTGTTTCGGGACTAGCGGGGGAGACCCAGTACTTC CSVSGLAGETQYF
TRBD1 TRBJ2-7 TRBV10-2 many TGCGCCAGCAACGCCGGGACAGGGGGCGACGAGCAGTACTTC CASNAGTGGDEQYF
TRBD2 TRBJ2-7 TRBV29-1 few TGCAGCGTCAGGACTAGCGGGGGGGCGTATGAGCAGTACTTC CSVRTSGGAYEQYF
- TRBJ1-2 TRBV4-2 many TGTGCCAGCAGCCAAGTCGGACGGACAGATCCGGGCTATGGCTACACCTTC CASSQVGRTDPGYGYTF
TRBD2 TRBJ2-1 TRBV12-3/TRBV12-4 many TGTGCCAGCAGTTTATGGCAGCGGGGGGTAAAAAGCTCCTACAATGAGCAGTTCTTC CASSLWQRGVKSSYNEQFF
- TRBJ1-5 TRBV5-6 - TGTGCCAGCAGCTTGTTGGGGGACAATCAGCCCCAGCATTTT CASSLLGDNQPQHF
- TRBJ2-7 TRBV7-2 - TGTGCCAGCGGGGCCTTAGGAAGTAGGAGCCACGAGCAGTACTTC CASGALGSRSHEQYF
- TRBJ2-7 TRBV4-3 - TGCGCCAGCAGCCCTAGTGACAAGAGCTACGGGCAGTACTTC CASSPSDKSYGQYF
TRBD1 TRBJ2-1 TRBV5-1 - TGCGCCAGCAGCGCGACAGGGGTGAACAATGAGCAGTTCTTC CASSATGVNNEQFF
- TRBJ2-1 TRBV4-2 many TGTGCCAGCAGCCAATTCCTAGCTGCGGAGGATGAGCAGTTCTTC CASSQFLAAEDEQFF
- TRBJ1-1 TRBV10-3 many TGTGCCATCAGCCCCAGCCTAGGTATGGGAAACACTGAAGCTTTCTTT CAISPSLGMGNTEAFF
TRBD1 TRBJ2-1 TRBV11-3 many TGTGCCAGCAGCTTAGCGGAAACAGGGGATGGAATTTACAATGAGCAGTTCTTC CASSLAETGDGIYNEQFF
TRBD1 TRBJ1-2 TRBV6-1 many TGTGCCAGCAGAACCGGGACAGCAGATAACTATGGCTACACCTTC CASRTGTADNYGYTF